This T cell receptor beta chain was captured by sequencing in a study of blood T cell repertoires in COVID-19. Source study methods: Researchers report that nucleated cell counts were estimated from reference gene primer amplification. The method was immunoSEQ multiplex PCR; TCRdb's version includes in-frame clones alone and lacks a portion of them. That table gives V, J and clone size, and the DNA gave D and trimming. Of roughly 350,000 clones listed, 70% to 90% are singletons. Sample: peripheral blood. This clonotype was sampled from a woman aged 45-65 years with active or convalescent COVID-19.

The CDR3 spells CASSQDRGRQPQHF. For the CDR3, the DNA is TGTGCCAGCAGCCAAGATAGGGGGCGTCAGCCCCAGCATTTT. The chain uses TRBV4-2 and TRBJ1-5, with 7 bases identical to TRBD1. Trimming removed 0 bases from V and 6 bases from J; junction bases left unmatched: 2. Germline CDR1 and CDR2: LGHNA and YNFKEQ. The CDR3 extends over 14 amino acids.